This T cell receptor (beta chain) stems from a study of CD8 T cells in Susac syndrome. With random hexamers, reverse transcription was performed on roughly 0.45 to 1 ug of RNA. Multiplex PCR with immunoSEQ amplified the TCR beta CDR3 across 54 Vbeta and 13 Jbeta. One entry per CDR3 protein, called by TCRdb with MiXCR from the immunoSEQ multiplex PCR reads. Seen here are under 150,000 distinct CDR3 sequences, roughly 80% observed once, and the top ten hold 0.51%. Sequencing targeted TCR beta in blood CD8+ and CD4+ T cells. Negative isolation was used for CD8+ and CD4+ T cells and FACS enrichment for TEMRA cells. Sequencing input: CD8+ T cells from PBMCs. The clonotype originates from a human donor with multiple sclerosis.

The CDR3: CASSSGLAVSTDTQYF. The CDR3 DNA follows: TGTGCCAGCAGTTCCGGACTAGCAGTTAGCACAGATACGCAGTATTTT. The gene calls are TRBV27 and TRBJ2-3, with 8 bases aligning to TRBD2. The trim removed 4 bases at V and 0 bases at J, leaving 6 bases unmatched. The CDR3 is made up of 16 amino acids. CDR1 MNHEY and CDR2 SMNVEV come from the germline V gene (reference sequence).